These 9 T cell receptor beta chains were all obtained from the same sample, sequenced in a study of control samples from healthy donors and cancer patients. The data were produced by immunoSEQ multiplex PCR, yet TCRdb's version contains in-frame clones alone and is incomplete. The table has about 60,000 clones, 90% seen once. The sample consisted of PBMCs. The receptors were gathered from a woman aged 50 to 60 with colorectal cancer.

This chain joins TRBV3-1 (or the pseudogene TRBV3-2) and TRBJ1-2; weak D call: TRBD1 (5 bases). With 3 bases removed from V and 4 bases from J, the gap between germline ends came to 18 bases. CDR1 is LGHDT, CDR2 YNNKEL, per germline (reference sequence). The length of the CDR3 is 16 residues. CDR3 loop: CASSQHRDSRSYGYTF. CDR3 in DNA: TGTGCCAGCAGCCAGCATCGGGACTCACGGAGCTATGGCTACACCTTC.

This clone showed up just once. One end of the junction does not line up with germline, which may come from a read error. The genes are TRBV28 and TRBJ1-4, with TRBD1 identical over 8 bases. The CDR3 totals 16 residues. CDR1 MDHEN and CDR2 SYDVKM come from the germline V gene. The CDR3 bases are TGTGCCACCAGTTTACCCGGACAGGGTTTTAATGAAAAACTGTTTTTT. Amino acid sequence: CATSLPGQGFNEKLFF. The full variable domain, with the rest looked up from reference TRBV28 and TRBJ1-4, is DVKVTQSSRYLVKRTGEKVFLECVQDMDHENMFWYRQDPGLGLRLIYFSYDVKMKEKGDIPEGYSVSREKKERFSLILESASTNQTSMYLCATSLPGQGFNEKLFFGSGTQLSVL.

This clone occurred once. The chain carries TRBV11-1 and TRBJ2-1; no definite D call. This CDR3 is 12 amino acids long. V lost 5 bases and J 4 bases, leaving 6 bases between the germline ends. From germline, CDR1 is SGHAT and CDR2 FQDESV (reference sequence). The CDR3 DNA is TGTGCCAGCAGCCCGGGTTACAATGAGCAGTTCTTC. Translated: CASSPGYNEQFF.

The chain is built from TRBV2 and TRBJ2-2, with 9 bases aligning to TRBD1. The CDR3 runs to 15 residues. Per the germline V gene, CDR1 is SNHLY and CDR2 is FYNNEI. The V and J ends lost 0 bases and 6 bases, in that order; junction bases with no gene match: 2. The CDR3 DNA is TGTGCCAGCAGTGAAGCCCGGACAGGGGCCGGGGAGCTGTTTTTT. Its translation is CASSEARTGAGELFF.

The chain joins TRBV27 to TRBJ1-1; D is uncertain. The V end was cut by 5 bases, the J end by 8 bases, with 18 bases between. Germline CDR1 is MNHEY and CDR2 is SMNVEV (reference sequence). This CDR3 has 14 residues. The CDR3 nucleotides are TGTGCCAGCAGTCGACTGTTTTCCCAGGAGGAAGCTTTCTTT. This sequence encodes CASSRLFSQEEAFF.

The rearrangement joins TRBV11-2 to TRBJ1-4; a weak D match, TRBD1 (5 bases). The length of the CDR3 is 18 residues. Germline V lookup: CDR1 SGHAT, CDR2 FQNNGV. Trimming stripped 0 bases from V and 4 bases from J, with 18 bases between. DNA of the CDR3: TGTGCCAGCAGCTTAGATATGGGGCAGACGGCCCTTAATGAAAAACTGTTTTTT. Translation: CASSLDMGQTALNEKLFF.

This clone was seen once. The rearrangement links TRBV10-3 to TRBJ1-3; no firm D call. Per germline, CDR1 ENHRY and CDR2 SYGVKD. Trimming stripped 0 bases from V and 0 bases from J, with 12 bases between. The CDR3 spans 17 residues. This CDR3 is CAISESHTDSSGNTIYF. CDR3 in DNA: TGTGCCATCAGTGAGTCTCATACGGATTCCTCTGGAAACACCATATATTTT.

The chain couples TRBV29-1 to TRBJ2-1; 8 nucleotides agree with TRBD2. J lost 3 bases, V lost 6 bases, and 10 bases had no gene match. The CDR3 sequence is 15 residues long. Germline V gives CDR1 SQVTM, CDR2 ANQGSEA. This CDR3 reads CSVPGSGDFYNEQFF. CDR3 sequence (DNA): TGCAGCGTGCCGGGTAGCGGGGATTTCTACAATGAGCAGTTCTTC.

The chain combines TRBV5-1 with TRBJ2-2; the match to TRBD2 covers 11 bases. The CDR3 spans 15 residues. Trimming at V came to 4 bases and at J to 4 bases, leaving 3 bases not matched to a gene. The germline V gene encodes CDR1 SGHRS and CDR2 YFSETQ. The CDR3 reads CASSQGTSGTGELFF. DNA of the CDR3: TGCGCCAGCAGCCAAGGGACTAGCGGCACCGGGGAGCTGTTTTTT.